Shown below are 26 T cell receptor beta chains from a single sample sequenced in a study of cytomegalovirus exposure and HLA in healthy donors. The PCR used 60 Vbeta and 13 Jbeta primers. Method: immunoSEQ multiplex PCR; TCRdb's copy keeps in-frame clones and lacks some. The sample has 100,000 or so clones; almost 70% are singletons. Material for sequencing was PBMCs. Source of these receptors: a man younger than 40 in good health and CMV-seronegative.

V usage is TRBV5-4 and J usage is TRBJ1-1; weak D call: TRBD1 (5 bases). In germline, CDR1 is SGHNT, CDR2 YYREEE (reference sequence). The CDR3 is 15 amino acids. V dropped 1 base and J dropped 1 base, with 11 bases sitting between them. The CDR3 DNA follows: TGTGCCAGCAGCTTGTATGACAGAACGAACACTGAAGCTTTCTTT. As protein: CASSLYDRTNTEAFF.

This chain joins TRBV11-2 and TRBJ2-7; 10 nucleotides match TRBD2. Unmatched junction bases numbered 2, after V lost 2 bases and J lost 1 base. There are 15 residues in the CDR3. The germline gives CDR1 SGHAT, CDR2 FQNNGV. CDR3 amino acids: CASSLLAGASYEQYF. In DNA, the CDR3 is TGTGCCAGCAGCTTACTAGCGGGAGCGTCCTACGAGCAGTACTTC.

The rearrangement uses TRBV2 and TRBJ2-2; D gene uncertain. The V end was cut by 8 bases, the J end by 6 bases, with 13 bases between. The CDR3 spans 13 residues. The germline CDR1 and CDR2 sequences are SNHLY and FYNNEI. The CDR3 spells CASARTESGELFF. In nucleotides, the CDR3 is TGTGCCAGCGCCCGAACTGAGTCCGGGGAGCTGTTTTTT.

The V gene is TRBV19, the J gene TRBJ2-5; D possibly corresponds to TRBD1 (7 bases). The germline V and J ends were trimmed by 6 bases and 10 bases, with 24 bases remaining between them. CDR3 length equals 15 residues. CDR1 is LNHDA and CDR2 is SQIVND in the germline V gene (reference sequence). The CDR3 DNA reads TGTGCCAGTAGCCAAGAGCCAGGGGGGACTTCTGGCCAGTACTTC. As protein: CASSQEPGGTSGQYF. Based on the CDR3 plus reference TRBV19 and TRBJ2-5, the full variable domain is DGGITQSPKYLFRKEGQNVTLSCEQNLNHDAMYWYRQDPGQGLRLIYYSQIVNDFQKGDIAEGYSVSREKKESFPLTVTSAQKNPTAFYLCASSQEPGGTSGQYFGPGTRLLVL.

The rearrangement joins TRBV28 to TRBJ1-3; a weak D match, TRBD1 (6 bases). The CDR3 runs 16 residues. V shed 5 bases and J shed 3 bases, with 17 bases lying between them. Per germline, CDR1 MDHEN and CDR2 SYDVKM. The CDR3 region has the DNA TGTGCCAGCAGTGGCCCCAGGGGTTTTAGTGGAAACACCATATATTTT. Amino acid sequence: CASSGPRGFSGNTIYF.

This clone was detected a few times. The chain recombines TRBV28 with TRBJ2-1; D is unresolved. Germline loops: CDR1 MDHEN, CDR2 SYDVKM. The CDR3 contains 15 residues. V was cut by 2 bases and J by 7 bases, with 15 bases left in between. The CDR3 region is CASSLQPPKRNEQFF. The CDR3, as DNA: TGTGCCAGCAGTTTACAGCCCCCCAAGAGGAATGAGCAGTTCTTC.

The chain uses TRBV10-3 and TRBJ1-5; 8 bases fit TRBD1. Germline V lookup: CDR1 ENHRY, CDR2 SYGVKD. There are 16 residues in the CDR3. J gave up 6 bases and V 0 bases, and 7 bases lay outside the gene matches. This CDR3 is CAISESSQGASQPQHF. The CDR3 coding sequence is TGTGCCATCAGTGAGTCATCCCAGGGGGCTAGTCAGCCCCAGCATTTT.

The gene calls are TRBV18 and TRBJ2-6, with TRBD1 as a possible D gene (6 bases). This CDR3 region has 15 residues. Germline V gives CDR1 KGHSH, CDR2 LQKENI. V was trimmed by 3 bases and J by 0 bases, leaving 6 bases between them. DNA for the CDR3: TGTGCCAGCTCACCGACAGGCTCTGGGGCCAACGTCCTGACTTTC. Translating it yields CASSPTGSGANVLTF.

The chain is built from TRBV19 and TRBJ1-3, with TRBD1 matching 7 bases. The CDR3 has 15 amino acids. The germline V gene has CDR1 LNHDA and CDR2 SQIVND (reference sequence). Germline trimming cut 5 bases from V and 4 bases from J; bases unmatched to any gene: 8. CDR3 DNA: TGTGCCAGTAGTCTGTTAACAGGGGCAGGAAACACCATATATTTT. This gives the protein CASSLLTGAGNTIYF.

V is TRBV19 and J is TRBJ2-2, with a weak D call TRBD2 (6 bases). The CDR3 length is 14 residues. V shed 7 bases and J shed 5 bases, with 14 bases lying between them. Germline CDR1 reads LNHDA; CDR2 reads SQIVND (reference sequence). DNA for the CDR3: TGTGCCAGTAAGTCTTCTAGCGCGACCGGGGAGCTGTTTTTT. This sequence encodes CASKSSSATGELFF. The entire variable domain, with the rest obtained from reference TRBV19 and TRBJ2-2, is as follows: DGGITQSPKYLFRKEGQNVTLSCEQNLNHDAMYWYRQDPGQGLRLIYYSQIVNDFQKGDIAEGYSVSREKKESFPLTVTSAQKNPTAFYLCASKSSSATGELFFGEGSRLTVL.

This clone has only a few counts. This CDR3 is also generated by other DNA sequences in the sample. The chain recombines TRBV5-4 with TRBJ2-3; 9 bases align to TRBD1. Trimming removed 4 bases from V and 2 bases from J; junction bases left unmatched: 5. The germline V gene encodes CDR1 SGHNT and CDR2 YYREEE (reference sequence). The CDR3 is made up of 15 amino acids. The CDR3 nucleotides read TGTGCCAGCAGCCTAGACAGGGGGGTCACAGATACGCAGTATTTT. Protein product: CASSLDRGVTDTQYF.

This clone has just a few counts. The chain recombines TRBV7-9 with TRBJ1-2; TRBD1 matches 11 bases. The CDR3 has 19 residues. Germline CDR1 reads SEHNR; CDR2 reads FQNEAQ (reference sequence). J gave up 5 bases and V 3 bases, and 17 bases lay outside the gene matches. The CDR3: CASSFVGQGAIHNPYGYTF. The DNA for the CDR3 is TGTGCCAGCAGCTTCGTAGGACAGGGGGCGATCCATAACCCGTATGGCTACACCTTC.

The chain has TRBV7-9 and TRBJ2-3, with TRBD2 identical over 9 bases. V lost 5 bases to trimming and J lost 4 bases; unmatched junction nucleotides: 7. Per the germline V gene, CDR1 is SEHNR and CDR2 is FQNEAQ (reference sequence). CDR3 size: 15 residues. The CDR3, as DNA: TGTGCCAGCAGCAGGCGGGAGGGCACGGCAGATACGCAGTATTTT. This gives the protein CASSRREGTADTQYF.

J is TRBJ2-7 and V is TRBV28; 9 bases agree with TRBD2. With 3 bases clipped from V and 5 bases from J, the junction kept 8 bases outside the gene matches. Germline assignment: CDR1 MDHEN and CDR2 SYDVKM. The CDR3 is 15 amino acids. CDR3 sequence reads: CASSLGGRALNEQYF. The CDR3, as DNA: TGTGCCAGCAGTTTGGGCGGGAGGGCCTTAAACGAGCAGTACTTC.

The rearrangement uses TRBV6-1 and TRBJ2-1, with D perhaps matching TRBD2 (5 bases). V was shortened by 2 bases and J by 12 bases, with 17 bases between the two germline ends. Germline CDR1 is MNHNS and CDR2 is SASEGT. CDR3 length equals 14 residues. The CDR3 DNA sequence: TGTGCCAGCAGTGAACGTTTCCGGGAAGCTGGGCAGTTCTTC. Translating it yields CASSERFREAGQFF.

The CDR3 loop is CASSLSRDTQYF. CDR3 nucleotide sequence: TGTGCCAGCAGCCTCTCGCGTGATACGCAGTATTTT. The V gene is TRBV5-4, the J gene TRBJ2-3; D remains unclear. Trimming removed 4 bases from V and 6 bases from J, with 9 bases in between. The V gene's germline CDR1 is SGHNT and CDR2 YYREEE (reference sequence). The CDR3 is 12 residues long.

The rearrangement links TRBV6-5 to TRBJ2-2; the D gene is possibly TRBD1 (6 bases). Germline V gene lookup returns CDR1 MNHEY and CDR2 SVGAGI. V gave up 6 bases and J gave up 5 bases, with 10 bases separating them. This CDR3 region has 13 residues. CDR3 loop: CASRQGMTGELFF. The CDR3 coding sequence is TGTGCCAGCAGACAGGGAATGACCGGGGAGCTGTTTTTT.

The chain carries TRBV2 and TRBJ1-6, with a tentative D call TRBD1 (6 bases). This CDR3 comprises 16 residues. V lost 7 bases, J lost 0 bases, and 13 bases lay in between. Germline V gives CDR1 SNHLY, CDR2 FYNNEI. For the CDR3, the DNA is TGTGCCAGCAAAGGGGGGGCAAGCTCCTATAATTCACCCCTCCACTTT. It translates to CASKGGASSYNSPLHF.

This clone was seen more than once but under ten times. The rearrangement uses TRBV6-1 and TRBJ2-1, with D tentatively TRBD1 (6 bases). CDR3 length: 14 amino acids. Between the trimmed V and J ends, which lost 4 bases and 12 bases, there was a span of 19 bases. Germline V gene data show CDR1 as MNHNS and CDR2 as SASEGT. The CDR3 loop is CASSVTYFVQGQFF. The DNA for the CDR3 is TGTGCCAGCAGTGTCACCTATTTCGTACAGGGGCAGTTCTTC.

The genes are TRBV2 and TRBJ2-3; 12 nucleotides agree with TRBD2. V lost 6 bases and J lost 11; bases outside the gene matches: 15. CDR1 SNHLY and CDR2 FYNNEI come from the germline V gene. The length of the CDR3 is 16 residues. The CDR3 bases are TGTGCCAGCAGGGAGGGACTAGCGGGCCTCATTGGGAAGCAGTATTTT. The encoded protein is CASREGLAGLIGKQYF.

The genes are TRBV7-2 and TRBJ1-2, with a possible D match to TRBD1 (6 bases). The germline V gene encodes CDR1 SGHTA and CDR2 FQGNSA. The CDR3 loop spans 14 amino acids. The V end was cut by 4 bases, the J end by 8 bases, with 17 bases between. CDR3 nucleotide sequence: TGTGCCAGCAGCTCACGCCAGGGGAGGGAAGGCTACACCTTC. Its translation is CASSSRQGREGYTF.

V usage is TRBV7-6 and J usage is TRBJ2-1; 9 bases are a match to TRBD2. Germline values: CDR1 SGHVS, CDR2 FNYEAQ. The trim removed 0 bases at V and 10 bases at J, leaving 1 base unmatched. This CDR3 spans 13 amino acids. The CDR3 region is CASSLAGTSEQFF. The CDR3 bases are TGTGCCAGCAGCTTAGCCGGGACTAGCGAGCAGTTCTTC.

The rearrangement links TRBV19 to TRBJ1-2; tentatively, D is TRBD1 (5 bases). Germline V CDR1 and CDR2: LNHDA, SQIVND (reference sequence). Deletions cut 5 bases from V and 1 base from J, with 8 bases between. The CDR3 spans 13 residues. As DNA, the CDR3 is TGTGCCAGTAGTGGACAAGATAACTATGGCTACACCTTC. It translates to CASSGQDNYGYTF. Complete variable domain (other parts from reference TRBV19 and TRBJ1-2): DGGITQSPKYLFRKEGQNVTLSCEQNLNHDAMYWYRQDPGQGLRLIYYSQIVNDFQKGDIAEGYSVSREKKESFPLTVTSAQKNPTAFYLCASSGQDNYGYTFGSGTRLTVV.

J is TRBJ2-7 and V is TRBV7-8, with TRBD2 as a possible D gene (5 bases). Trimming pared 2 bases from V and 4 bases from J, leaving 12 bases between. Germline V gene sequence: CDR1 SGHVS, CDR2 FQNEAQ. CDR3 length: 14 residues. DNA of the CDR3: TGTGCCAGCAGCTTAAGGGAGACTGATTACGAGCAGTACTTC. Its translation: CASSLRETDYEQYF.

The chain is built from TRBV7-6 and TRBJ1-2, with a possible D match to TRBD1 (5 bases). V lost 5 bases and J 0 bases, leaving 19 bases between the germline ends. The CDR3 length is 17 residues. Germline loops: CDR1 SGHVS, CDR2 FNYEAQ. The CDR3 protein is CASSHSGGRATNYGYTF. CDR3 coding DNA: TGTGCCAGCAGCCATAGCGGGGGTAGGGCAACTAACTATGGCTACACCTTC.

The rearrangement joins TRBV6-1 to TRBJ1-2; possible D gene TRBD1, 5 bases. The V gene lost 6 bases and the J gene lost 4 bases, with 12 bases spanning the gap. CDR1 and CDR2 from the germline V gene are MNHNS and SASEGT. The CDR3 spans 13 residues. This chain's CDR3 is CASSPGGTYGYTF. The CDR3 DNA follows: TGTGCCAGCAGCCCCGGGGGAACCTATGGCTACACCTTC.